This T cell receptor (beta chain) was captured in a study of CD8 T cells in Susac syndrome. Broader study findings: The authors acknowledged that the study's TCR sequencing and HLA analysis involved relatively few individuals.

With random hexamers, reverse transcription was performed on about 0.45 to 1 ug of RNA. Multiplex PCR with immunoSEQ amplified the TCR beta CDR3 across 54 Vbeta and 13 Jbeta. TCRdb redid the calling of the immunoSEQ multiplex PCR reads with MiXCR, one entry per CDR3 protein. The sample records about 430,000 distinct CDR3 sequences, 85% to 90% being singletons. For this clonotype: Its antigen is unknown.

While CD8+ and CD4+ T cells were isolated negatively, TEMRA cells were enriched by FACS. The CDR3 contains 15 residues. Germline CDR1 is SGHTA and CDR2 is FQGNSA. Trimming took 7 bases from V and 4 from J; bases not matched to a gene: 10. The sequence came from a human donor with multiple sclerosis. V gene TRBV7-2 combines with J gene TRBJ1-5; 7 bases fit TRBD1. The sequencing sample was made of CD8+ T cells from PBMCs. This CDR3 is CASTLRDSVNQPQHF. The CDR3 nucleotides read TGTGCCAGCACCCTAAGGGACAGCGTTAATCAGCCCCAGCATTTT.